This paragraph reports one T cell receptor (beta chain). Its specificity is not known. The sample belongs to a study of beta chain features in type 1 diabetes. Study results and limitations: There was a moderate but significant shortening of TCRB CDR3s in all four CD4+ subsets of Type 1 diabetes patients.

All of the isolated RNA was reverse transcribed, so expressed TCRB transcripts were sequenced. Roughly 3.4 million reads per sample on average were obtained from naive, central memory and regulatory T cell samples. Generated by immunoSEQ multiplex PCR, the TCRdb table keeps only in-frame clones and is missing some. Here the sample spans under 350,000 clones, roughly a quarter being singletons. Trimming stripped 3 bases from V and 4 bases from J, with 6 bases between. This CDR3 is built from 11 residues. Looked up from germline, CDR1 is DFQATT and CDR2 is SNEGSKA (reference sequence). The gene calls are TRBV20-1 and TRBJ1-1, with no clear D. This receptor was taken from a woman aged 25 to 39 with type 1 diabetes. The sample was naive CD4+ T cells from blood. The CDR3 protein is CSARGSTEAFF. The CDR3 region has the DNA TGCAGTGCTAGGGGGAGCACTGAAGCTTTCTTT.